The 20 T cell receptor beta chains below were found in one sample sequenced in a study of T cell responses to AZD1222 COVID-19 vaccine. Assay used: immunoSEQ multiplex PCR; TCRdb lists only in-frame clones, some missing. The table shows about 94,000 clones, with roughly 88% occurring only once. The specimen was peripheral blood, collected on day 0 of AZD1222 vaccination. These receptors all come from an adult in good health.

This clone was counted a single time. V and J are TRBV6-6 and TRBJ2-4; D remains unclear. The length of the CDR3 is 11 residues. Germline V CDR1 and CDR2: MNHNY, SVGAGI (reference sequence). Trimming removed 3 bases at V and 8 bases at J, with 5 bases between. Here the CDR3 DNA reads TGTGCCAGCAGTTATTCGGACATTCAGTACTTC. Amino acid sequence: CASSYSDIQYF.

The chain has TRBV30 and TRBJ2-5; 9 bases match TRBD2. This CDR3 has 16 residues. Germline V gives CDR1 GTSNPN, CDR2 SVGIG (reference sequence). V lost 2 bases and J lost 5; bases outside the gene matches: 12. This CDR3 reads CAWSLRRGGSRETQYF. CDR3 sequence (DNA): TGTGCCTGGAGTCTCCGGCGGGGGGGCTCTCGGGAGACCCAGTACTTC. The variable domain in full, completed from reference TRBV30 and TRBJ2-5, reads SQTIHQWPATLVQPVGSPLSLECTVEGTSNPNLYWYRQAAGRGLQLLFYSVGIGQISSEVPQNLSASRPQDRQFILSSKKLLLSDSGFYLCAWSLRRGGSRETQYFGPGTRLLVL.

The chain uses TRBV4-3 and TRBJ2-1; maybe TRBD2 (6 bases). The CDR3 is 16 residues long. The germline CDR1 and CDR2 sequences are LGHNA and YSLEER. Between the trimmed V and J ends, which lost 0 bases and 2 bases, there was a span of 11 bases. The CDR3 here is CASSQDGGIAYNEQFF. For the CDR3, the DNA is TGCGCCAGCAGCCAAGATGGAGGGATCGCCTACAATGAGCAGTTCTTC.

The rearrangement links TRBV9 to TRBJ1-5, with a tentative D call TRBD1 (5 bases). The CDR3 runs 15 residues. The germline V and J ends were trimmed by 0 bases and 4 bases, with 11 bases remaining between them. Germline V gene lookup returns CDR1 SGDLS and CDR2 YYNGEE. CDR3 nucleotides: TGTGCCAGCAGCGTAGCGGAGGGGTTTAATCAGCCCCAGCATTTT. This encodes CASSVAEGFNQPQHF.

The CDR3 bases are TGCGCCAGCAGCTTGGGGGCAGGGGCGACCGAGCAGTACTTC. Its translation is CASSLGAGATEQYF. The chain couples TRBV5-1 to TRBJ2-7; a possible D gene is TRBD1 (6 bases). CDR3 length: 14 amino acids. CDR1 is SGHRS, CDR2 YFSETQ, per germline. V lost 0 bases, J lost 6 bases, and 13 bases lay in between.

V gene TRBV5-1 combines with J gene TRBJ2-3; D unresolved. The germline gives CDR1 SGHRS, CDR2 YFSETQ. Trimming removed 0 bases at V and 3 bases at J, with 8 bases between. The length of the CDR3 is 14 residues. CDR3 protein: CASSLGVNTDTQYF. DNA of the CDR3: TGCGCCAGCAGCTTGGGGGTAAATACAGATACGCAGTATTTT.

The rearrangement links TRBV15 to TRBJ1-5, with a weak D call TRBD1 (6 bases). The germline V gene encodes CDR1 LNHNV and CDR2 YYDKDF (reference sequence). The CDR3 length is 17 residues. The V gene lost 0 bases and the J gene lost 11 bases, with 23 bases spanning the gap. CDR3 loop: CATSREGGRAGSRTQHF. CDR3 bases: TGTGCCACCAGCAGAGAGGGGGGGCGGGCAGGCAGCCGGACCCAGCATTTT.

The J gene is TRBJ2-7, the V gene TRBV15; D may match TRBD1 or TRBD2 (5 bases each). Trimming cost V 0 bases and J 3 bases, with 15 bases left between them. Germline loops: CDR1 LNHNV, CDR2 YYDKDF (reference sequence). CDR3 size: 16 residues. The CDR3 region is CATSRDRGAPIYEQYF. As DNA, the CDR3 is TGTGCCACCAGCAGAGATCGAGGGGCCCCAATCTACGAGCAGTACTTC.

This chain links TRBV30 with TRBJ1-3; D is unresolved. V was cut by 7 bases and J by 0 bases, with 13 bases left in between. This CDR3 contains 14 residues. Germline CDR1 reads GTSNPN; CDR2 reads SVGIG (reference sequence). The CDR3 nucleotides read TGTGCCTCCATCGAGGTCACCTCTGGAAACACCATATATTTT. It encodes CASIEVTSGNTIYF.

This clone came up a few times. V is TRBV3-1 (or the pseudogene TRBV3-2) and J is TRBJ2-1; 12 bases agree with TRBD2. The CDR3 contains 14 residues. Germline V gene sequence: CDR1 LGHDT, CDR2 YNNKEL (reference sequence). The V gene end was trimmed by 1 base and the J gene end by 9 bases; junction bases not matched to a gene: 1. The DNA of the CDR3 is TGTGCCAGCAGCCAAGCGACTAGCGGGGGTGAGCAGTTCTTC. It translates to CASSQATSGGEQFF.

This chain links TRBV5-6 with TRBJ1-3; D remains unclear. The germline CDR1 and CDR2 sequences are SGHDT and YYEEEE. V gave up 4 bases and J gave up 8 bases, with 13 bases separating them. This CDR3 comprises 13 residues. The CDR3 protein is CASSAVYSDTIYF. CDR3 nucleotide sequence: TGTGCCAGCAGCGCGGTTTATTCGGACACCATATATTTT.

J is TRBJ2-2 and V is TRBV11-2; 7 bases map to TRBD1. V lost 5 bases to trimming and J lost 4 bases; unmatched junction nucleotides: 7. Germline values: CDR1 SGHAT, CDR2 FQNNGV. There are 15 residues in the CDR3. Written as DNA, the CDR3 is TGTGCCAGCAGCAGAGACAGGGTGTTCACCGGGGAGCTGTTTTTT. This gives the protein CASSRDRVFTGELFF.

The chain joins TRBV12-3 or TRBV12-4 to TRBJ1-1; D possibly corresponds to TRBD1 (6 bases). V was trimmed by 5 bases and J by 4 bases, leaving 11 bases between them. This CDR3 has 13 residues. CDR3 coding DNA: TGTGCCAGCAGTCGGACAGCGGGCACTGAAGCTTTCTTT. Its translation: CASSRTAGTEAFF.

The chain carries TRBV6-5 and TRBJ2-1; 7 bases are a match to TRBD1. The germline CDR1 and CDR2 sequences are MNHEY and SVGAGI. The CDR3 consists of 16 residues. Trimming took 4 bases from V and 5 from J; bases not matched to a gene: 11. CDR3 nucleotide sequence: TGTGCCAGCAGTTTCACGACAGGGAGTATCGACAATGAGCAGTTCTTC. The encoded protein is CASSFTTGSIDNEQFF.

The CDR3 loop reads CASIAGGDTQYF. DNA of the CDR3: TGTGCCAGCATAGCGGGGGGAGATACGCAGTATTTT. J is TRBJ2-3 and V is TRBV2, with 10 bases lining up with TRBD2. J gave up 5 bases and V 7 bases, and 0 bases lay outside the gene matches. The germline V gene has CDR1 SNHLY and CDR2 FYNNEI. This CDR3 comprises 12 residues.

The sample holds a few counts of this clone. The chain uses TRBV11-2 and TRBJ2-5; tentatively, D is TRBD2 (5 bases). Germline loops: CDR1 SGHAT, CDR2 FQNNGV. The CDR3 contains 15 residues. Trimming pared 1 base from V and 5 bases from J, leaving 14 bases between. This CDR3 is CASSLGPTGWETQYF. Here the CDR3 DNA reads TGTGCCAGCAGCTTAGGGCCGACGGGGTGGGAGACCCAGTACTTC.

The chain employs TRBV9 and TRBJ1-4, with 7 bases lining up with TRBD1. Germline V gene data show CDR1 as SGDLS and CDR2 as YYNGEE. The trim removed 4 bases at V and 3 bases at J, leaving 6 bases unmatched. This CDR3 has 15 amino acids. The CDR3 here is CASSPRGDPNEKLFF. The CDR3 region has the DNA TGTGCCAGCAGCCCCAGGGGGGACCCTAATGAAAAACTGTTTTTT.

The chain uses TRBV6-5 and TRBJ1-2; 7 nucleotides align to TRBD1. This CDR3 spans 14 amino acids. Germline trimming cut 6 bases from V and 2 bases from J; bases unmatched to any gene: 6. From germline, CDR1 is MNHEY and CDR2 SVGAGI. The CDR3 nucleotides are TGTGCCAGCAGGGCGGGACAGACGAACTATGGCTACACCTTC. Amino acids: CASRAGQTNYGYTF.

The CDR3 sequence: CASSFLGQGATQPQHF. In DNA, the CDR3 is TGTGCCAGCAGCTTTCTCGGACAGGGGGCCACTCAGCCCCAGCATTTT. This sequence joins TRBV5-5 and TRBJ1-5, with 11 bases that match TRBD1. CDR1 and CDR2 (germline): SGHKS, YYEKEE (reference sequence). Unmatched junction bases numbered 7, after V lost 2 bases and J lost 6 bases. This CDR3 region has 16 residues.

The chain is built from TRBV12-3 or TRBV12-4 and TRBJ1-1; no clear D. The CDR3 consists of 13 residues. Trimming removed 7 bases at V and 3 bases at J, with 12 bases between. In nucleotides, the CDR3 is TGTGCCAGCATTGGGTGGGCCCACACTGAAGCTTTCTTT. This sequence encodes CASIGWAHTEAFF.